This TCR beta chain is drawn from a study of T cell responses to AZD1222 COVID-19 vaccine. Trimming left V 4 bases short and J 1 base short, with 16 bases between. This CDR3 spans 17 amino acids. Germline-derived CDR1 and CDR2 are MNHEY and SMNVEV (reference sequence). This clone showed up just once. Profiled with immunoSEQ multiplex PCR; TCRdb holds only in-frame clones, not every one. The sample records around 53,000 clones, 65% to 90% being singletons. This sample comprised peripheral blood, obtained 28 days after the second AZD1222 dose. This chain joins TRBV27 and TRBJ2-2, with D perhaps TRBD1 or TRBD2 (5 bases each). The receptor was isolated from an adult who received the AZD1222 COVID-19 vaccine. Written as DNA, the CDR3 is TGTGCCAGCAGTTCAAAACCGGGACCGATGAACACCGGGGAGCTGTTTTTT. Amino acids: CASSSKPGPMNTGELFF.